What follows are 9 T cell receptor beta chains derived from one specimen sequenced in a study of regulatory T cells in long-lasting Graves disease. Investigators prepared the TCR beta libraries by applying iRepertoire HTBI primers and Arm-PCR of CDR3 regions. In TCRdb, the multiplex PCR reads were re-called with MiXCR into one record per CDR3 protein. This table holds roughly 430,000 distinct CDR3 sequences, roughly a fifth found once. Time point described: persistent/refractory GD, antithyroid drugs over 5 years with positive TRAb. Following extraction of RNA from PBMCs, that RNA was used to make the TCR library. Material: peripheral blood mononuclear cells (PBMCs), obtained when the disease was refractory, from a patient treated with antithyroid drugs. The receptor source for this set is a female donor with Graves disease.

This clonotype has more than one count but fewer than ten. The CDR3 region has the DNA TGTGCCAGTAGTATTAGCGGGAGTCAATCCGGGGAGCTGTTTTTT. Encoded protein: CASSISGSQSGELFF. V and J are TRBV19 and TRBJ2-2; 9 bases agree with TRBD2. Germline CDR1 is LNHDA and CDR2 is SQIVND (reference sequence). The V gene end was trimmed by 3 bases and the J gene end by 6 bases; junction bases not matched to a gene: 5. This CDR3 has 15 amino acids.

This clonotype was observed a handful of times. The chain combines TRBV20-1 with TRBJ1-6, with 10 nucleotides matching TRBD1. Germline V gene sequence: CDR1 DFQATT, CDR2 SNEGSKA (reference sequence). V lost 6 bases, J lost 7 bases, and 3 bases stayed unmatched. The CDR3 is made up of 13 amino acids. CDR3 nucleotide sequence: TGCAGTGCCCCGGGACAGGGGAATTCACCCCTCCACTTT. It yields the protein CSAPGQGNSPLHF.

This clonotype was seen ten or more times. The CDR3 is CSVNPAIAGAPETQYF. The CDR3 region has the DNA TGCAGTGTTAACCCCGCCATAGCGGGAGCTCCAGAGACCCAGTACTTC. The chain couples TRBV20-1 to TRBJ2-5; 9 bases line up with TRBD2. The CDR3 consists of 16 residues. The ends lost 7 bases at V and 4 bases at J; junction bases unmatched: 16. Germline values: CDR1 DFQATT, CDR2 SNEGSKA (reference sequence).

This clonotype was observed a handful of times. The DNA for the CDR3 is TGTGCCAGCAGCCTTACGCTTAGTAGTTCCAGCGGGAGTCCGTACTTC. Translation gives CASSLTLSSSSGSPYF. V is TRBV3-1 and J is TRBJ2-7, with 8 bases that match TRBD2. The length of the CDR3 is 16 residues. CDR1 and CDR2 from the germline V gene are LGHDT and YNNKEL (reference sequence). The ends lost 4 bases at V and 12 bases at J; junction bases unmatched: 20.

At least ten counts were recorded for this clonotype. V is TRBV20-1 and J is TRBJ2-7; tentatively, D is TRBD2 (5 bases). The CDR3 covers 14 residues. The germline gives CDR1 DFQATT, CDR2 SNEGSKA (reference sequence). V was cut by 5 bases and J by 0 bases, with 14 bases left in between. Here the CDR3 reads CSAHGSGTSYEQYF. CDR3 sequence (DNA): TGCAGTGCTCACGGATCGGGAACCTCCTACGAGCAGTACTTC.

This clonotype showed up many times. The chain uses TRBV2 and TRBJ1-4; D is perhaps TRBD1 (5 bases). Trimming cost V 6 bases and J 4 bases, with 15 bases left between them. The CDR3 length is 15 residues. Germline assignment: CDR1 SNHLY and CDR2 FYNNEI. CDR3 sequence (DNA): TGTGCCAGCAGGGGACGCGAAGGCCGTAATGAAAAACTGTTTTTT. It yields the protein CASRGREGRNEKLFF.

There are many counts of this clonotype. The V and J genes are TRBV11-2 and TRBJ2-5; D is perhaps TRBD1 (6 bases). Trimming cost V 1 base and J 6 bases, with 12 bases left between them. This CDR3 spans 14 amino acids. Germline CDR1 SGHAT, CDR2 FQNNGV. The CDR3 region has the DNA TGTGCCAGCAGCTTAGCCGGGACAACCAAGACCCAGTACTTC. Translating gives CASSLAGTTKTQYF.

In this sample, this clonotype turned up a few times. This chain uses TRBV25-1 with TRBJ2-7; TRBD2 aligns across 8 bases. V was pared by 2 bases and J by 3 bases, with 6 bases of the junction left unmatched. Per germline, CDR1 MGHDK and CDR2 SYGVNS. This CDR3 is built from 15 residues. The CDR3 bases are TGTGCCAGCAGTGAAAGCGGGAGCAAAAGCTACGAGCAGTACTTC. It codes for CASSESGSKSYEQYF.

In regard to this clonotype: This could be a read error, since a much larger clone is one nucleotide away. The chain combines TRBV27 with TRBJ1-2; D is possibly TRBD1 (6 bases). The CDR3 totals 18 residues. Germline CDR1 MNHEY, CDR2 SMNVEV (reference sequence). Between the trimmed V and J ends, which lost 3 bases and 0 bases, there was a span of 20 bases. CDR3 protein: CASSFTPQDSRANYGYTF. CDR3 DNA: TGTGCCAGCAGTTTTACACCCCAGGACAGCCGAGCTAACTATGGCTACACCTTC.